This paragraph covers one T cell receptor (beta chain) sequence. The sample originates from a study of blood T cell repertoires in COVID-19. On the study more broadly: Spain, Italy and the United States supplied samples that represented acute and convalescent COVID-19. T cells, B-cell-depleted T cells, or PBMCs supplied cDNA or gDNA.

The CDR3 is 14 amino acids. V lost 6 bases and J lost 3; bases outside the gene matches: 4. Germline V gene lookup returns CDR1 SNHLY and CDR2 FYNNEI. Some clones are missing from TCRdb's copy, which holds only in-frame ones; the method was immunoSEQ multiplex PCR. Of 56,000 or so clones in the sample, about 87% were seen once. The sequencing sample was made of peripheral blood. V gene TRBV2 combines with J gene TRBJ1-2; TRBD1 matches 10 bases. The receptor was derived from a man between 50 and 59 years old with acute or convalescent COVID-19. CDR3 sequence (DNA): TGTGCCAGCAGGACCGGGACAGGGGACTATGGCTACACCTTC. This translates into CASRTGTGDYGYTF.